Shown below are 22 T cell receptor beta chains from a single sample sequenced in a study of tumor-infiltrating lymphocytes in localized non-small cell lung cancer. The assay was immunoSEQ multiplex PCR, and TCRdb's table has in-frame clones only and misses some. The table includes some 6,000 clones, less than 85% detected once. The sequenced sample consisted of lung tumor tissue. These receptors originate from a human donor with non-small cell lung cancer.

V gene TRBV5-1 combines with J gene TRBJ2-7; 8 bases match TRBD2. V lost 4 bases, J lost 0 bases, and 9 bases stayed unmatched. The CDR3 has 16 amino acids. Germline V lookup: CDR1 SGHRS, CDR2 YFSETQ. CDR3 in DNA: TGCGCCAGCAGCCCCCCGGGGGGGGACCACTCCTACGAGCAGTACTTC. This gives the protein CASSPPGGDHSYEQYF.

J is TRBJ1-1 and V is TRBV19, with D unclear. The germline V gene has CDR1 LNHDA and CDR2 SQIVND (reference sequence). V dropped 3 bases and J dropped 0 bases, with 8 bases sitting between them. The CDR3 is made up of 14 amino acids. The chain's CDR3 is CASSIRQMNTEAFF. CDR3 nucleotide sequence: TGTGCCAGTAGTATTCGGCAGATGAACACTGAAGCTTTCTTT.

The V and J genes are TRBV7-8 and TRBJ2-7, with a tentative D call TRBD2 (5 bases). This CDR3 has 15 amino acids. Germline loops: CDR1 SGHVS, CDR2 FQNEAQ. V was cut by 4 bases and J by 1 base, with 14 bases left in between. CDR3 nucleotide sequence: TGTGCCAGCAGCTCCGTGGAGGTACTGTCCTACGAGCAGTACTTC. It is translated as CASSSVEVLSYEQYF. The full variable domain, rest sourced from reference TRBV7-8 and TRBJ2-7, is GAGVSQSPRYKVAKRGQDVALRCDPISGHVSLFWYQQALGQGPEFLTYFQNEAQLDKSGLPSDRFFAERPEGSVSTLKIQRTQQEDSAVYLCASSSVEVLSYEQYFGPGTRLTVT.

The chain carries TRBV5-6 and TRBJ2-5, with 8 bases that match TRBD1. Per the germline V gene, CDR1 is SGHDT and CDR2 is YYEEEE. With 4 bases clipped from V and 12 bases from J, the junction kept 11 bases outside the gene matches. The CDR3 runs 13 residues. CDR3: CASSELTDRDEYF. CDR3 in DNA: TGTGCCAGCAGCGAGCTGACGGACAGGGATGAGTACTTC.

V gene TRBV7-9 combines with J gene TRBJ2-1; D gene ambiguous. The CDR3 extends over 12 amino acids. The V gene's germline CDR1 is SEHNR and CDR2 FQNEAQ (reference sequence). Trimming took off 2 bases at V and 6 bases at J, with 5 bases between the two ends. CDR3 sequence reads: CASSLISNEQFF. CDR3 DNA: TGTGCCAGCAGCTTAATATCCAATGAGCAGTTCTTC.

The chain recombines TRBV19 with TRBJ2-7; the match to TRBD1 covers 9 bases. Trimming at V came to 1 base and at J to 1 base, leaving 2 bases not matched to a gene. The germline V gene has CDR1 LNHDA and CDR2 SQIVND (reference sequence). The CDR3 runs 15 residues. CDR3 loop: CASSIVGTGSYEQYF. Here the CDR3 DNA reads TGTGCCAGTAGTATAGTGGGGACAGGGTCCTACGAGCAGTACTTC.

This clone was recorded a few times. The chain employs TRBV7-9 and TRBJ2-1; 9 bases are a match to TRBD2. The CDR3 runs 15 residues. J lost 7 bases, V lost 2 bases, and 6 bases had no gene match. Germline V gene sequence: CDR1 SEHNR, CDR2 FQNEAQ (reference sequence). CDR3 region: CASSLPTSGFNEQFF. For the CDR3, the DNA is TGTGCCAGCAGCTTACCGACTAGCGGCTTTAATGAGCAGTTCTTC.

This CDR3 is CASSQEARINTEAFF. The CDR3 DNA sequence: TGCGCCAGCAGCCAAGAGGCCAGGATTAACACTGAAGCTTTCTTT. The rearrangement uses TRBV4-1 and TRBJ1-1; D uncertain. The CDR3 spans 15 residues. Trimming shortened V by 0 bases and J by 2 bases, and 10 bases separated the two germline ends. CDR1 MGHRA and CDR2 YSYEKL come from the germline V gene.

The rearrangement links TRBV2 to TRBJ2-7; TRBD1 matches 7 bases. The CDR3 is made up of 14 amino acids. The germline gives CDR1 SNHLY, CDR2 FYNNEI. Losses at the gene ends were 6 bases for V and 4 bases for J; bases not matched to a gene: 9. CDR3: CASRDKGTVYEQYF. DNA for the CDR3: TGTGCCAGCAGGGACAAAGGGACAGTTTACGAGCAGTACTTC.

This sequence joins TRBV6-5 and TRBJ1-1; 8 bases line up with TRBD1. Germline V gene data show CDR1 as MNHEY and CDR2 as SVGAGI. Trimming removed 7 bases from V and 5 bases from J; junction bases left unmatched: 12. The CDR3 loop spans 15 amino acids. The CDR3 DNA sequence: TGTGCCAGCAAGTCAGGCGCAGGGGGCCAGACTGAAGCTTTCTTT. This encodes CASKSGAGGQTEAFF.

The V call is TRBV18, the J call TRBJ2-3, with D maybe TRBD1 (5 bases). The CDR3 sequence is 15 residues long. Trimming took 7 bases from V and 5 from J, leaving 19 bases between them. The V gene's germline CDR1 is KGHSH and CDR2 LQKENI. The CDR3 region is CASLSWTPGLDTQYF. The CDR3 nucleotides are TGTGCCAGCTTAAGTTGGACACCAGGGTTAGATACGCAGTATTTT.

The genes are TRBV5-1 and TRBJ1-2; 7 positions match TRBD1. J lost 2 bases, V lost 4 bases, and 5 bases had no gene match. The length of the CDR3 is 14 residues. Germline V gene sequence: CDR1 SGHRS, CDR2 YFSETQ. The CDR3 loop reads CASSLLTGNYGYTF. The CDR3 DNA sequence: TGCGCCAGCAGCCTCCTGACAGGGAACTATGGCTACACCTTC.

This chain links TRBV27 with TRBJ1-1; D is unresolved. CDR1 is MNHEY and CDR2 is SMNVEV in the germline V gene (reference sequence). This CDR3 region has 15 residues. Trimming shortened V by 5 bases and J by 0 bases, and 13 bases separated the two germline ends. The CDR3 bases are TGTGCCAGCAGTACCCAGGCAGCCTTGAACACTGAAGCTTTCTTT. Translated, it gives CASSTQAALNTEAFF.

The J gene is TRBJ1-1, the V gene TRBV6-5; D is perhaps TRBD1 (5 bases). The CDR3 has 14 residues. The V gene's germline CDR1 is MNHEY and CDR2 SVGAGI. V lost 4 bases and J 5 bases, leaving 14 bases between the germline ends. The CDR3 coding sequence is TGTGCCAGCAGTTTACGGGGCCAGAAGACTGAAGCTTTCTTT. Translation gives CASSLRGQKTEAFF.

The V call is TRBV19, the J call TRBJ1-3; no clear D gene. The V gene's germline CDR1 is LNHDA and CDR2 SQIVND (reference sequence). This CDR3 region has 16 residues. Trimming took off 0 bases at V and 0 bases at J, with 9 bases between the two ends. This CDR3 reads CASSIDLGSSGNTIYF. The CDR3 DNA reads TGTGCCAGTAGTATAGATCTGGGGAGCTCTGGAAACACCATATATTTT.

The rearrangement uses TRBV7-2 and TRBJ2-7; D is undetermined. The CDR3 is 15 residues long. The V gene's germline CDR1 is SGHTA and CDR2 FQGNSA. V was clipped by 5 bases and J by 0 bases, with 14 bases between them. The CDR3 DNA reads TGTGCCAGCAGCCCCGGCGGCTACAGCTCCTACGAGCAGTACTTC. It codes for CASSPGGYSSYEQYF.

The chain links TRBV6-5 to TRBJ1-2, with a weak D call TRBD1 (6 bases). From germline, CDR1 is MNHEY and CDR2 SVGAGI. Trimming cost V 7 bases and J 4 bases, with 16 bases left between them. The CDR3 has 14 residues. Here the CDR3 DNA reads TGTGCCAGCACGGGGGGCCAGGCCCCCTATGGCTACACCTTC. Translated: CASTGGQAPYGYTF.

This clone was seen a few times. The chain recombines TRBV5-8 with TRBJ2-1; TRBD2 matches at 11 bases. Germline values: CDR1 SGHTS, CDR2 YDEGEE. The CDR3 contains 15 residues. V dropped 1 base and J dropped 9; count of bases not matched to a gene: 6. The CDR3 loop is CASSLLAGGPGEQFF. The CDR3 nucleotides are TGTGCCAGCAGCTTGTTAGCGGGAGGGCCGGGTGAGCAGTTCTTC. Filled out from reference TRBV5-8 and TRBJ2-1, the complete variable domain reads EAGVTQSPTHLIKTRGQQATLRCSPISGHTSVYWYQQALGLGLQFLLWYDEGEERNRGNFPPRFSGRQFPNYSSELNVNALELEDSALYLCASSLLAGGPGEQFFGPGTRLTVL.

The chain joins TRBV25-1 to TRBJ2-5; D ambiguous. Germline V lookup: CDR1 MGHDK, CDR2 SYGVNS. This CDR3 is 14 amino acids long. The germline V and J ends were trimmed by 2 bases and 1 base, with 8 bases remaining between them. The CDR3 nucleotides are TGTGCCAGCAGTGAAAACAACTTCCAAGAGACCCAGTACTTC. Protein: CASSENNFQETQYF.

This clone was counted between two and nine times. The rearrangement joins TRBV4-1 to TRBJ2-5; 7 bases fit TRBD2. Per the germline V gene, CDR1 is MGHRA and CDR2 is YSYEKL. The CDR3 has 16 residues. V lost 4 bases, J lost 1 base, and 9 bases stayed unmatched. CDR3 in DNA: TGCGCCAGCAGCCCTTGGGGGGGGACTCTCCAAGAGACCCAGTACTTC. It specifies CASSPWGGTLQETQYF.

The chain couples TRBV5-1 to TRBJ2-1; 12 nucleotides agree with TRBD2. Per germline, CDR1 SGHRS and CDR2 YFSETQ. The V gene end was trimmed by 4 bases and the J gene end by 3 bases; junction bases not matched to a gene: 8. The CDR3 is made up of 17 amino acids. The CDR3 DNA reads TGCGCCAGCAGCGTAGAACTAGCGGGGGGTTTCTACAATGAGCAGTTCTTC. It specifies CASSVELAGGFYNEQFF.

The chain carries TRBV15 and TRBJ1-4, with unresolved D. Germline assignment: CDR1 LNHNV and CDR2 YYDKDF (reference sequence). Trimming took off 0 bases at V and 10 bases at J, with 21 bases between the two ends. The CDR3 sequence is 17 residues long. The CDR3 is CATSRDDLQRKGLKLFF. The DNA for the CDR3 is TGTGCCACCAGCAGAGATGATTTACAGCGGAAGGGTTTAAAACTGTTTTTT.